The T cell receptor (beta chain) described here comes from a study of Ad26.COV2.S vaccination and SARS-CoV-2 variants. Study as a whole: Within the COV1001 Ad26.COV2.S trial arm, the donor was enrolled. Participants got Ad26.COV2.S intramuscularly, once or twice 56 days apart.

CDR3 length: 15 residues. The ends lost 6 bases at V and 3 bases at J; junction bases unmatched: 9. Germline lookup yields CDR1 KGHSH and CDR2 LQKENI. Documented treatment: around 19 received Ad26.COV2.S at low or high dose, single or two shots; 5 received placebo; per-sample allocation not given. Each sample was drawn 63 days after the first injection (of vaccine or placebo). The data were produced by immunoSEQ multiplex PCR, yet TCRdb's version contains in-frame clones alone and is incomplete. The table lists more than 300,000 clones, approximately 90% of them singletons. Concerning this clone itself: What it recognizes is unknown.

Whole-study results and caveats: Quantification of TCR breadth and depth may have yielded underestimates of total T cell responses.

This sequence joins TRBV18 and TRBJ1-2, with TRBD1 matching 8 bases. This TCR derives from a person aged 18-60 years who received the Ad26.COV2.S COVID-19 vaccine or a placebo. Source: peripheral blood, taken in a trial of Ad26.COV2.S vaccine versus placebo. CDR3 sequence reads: CASSSESQGDYGYTF. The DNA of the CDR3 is TGTGCCAGCTCGTCCGAGTCACAGGGGGACTATGGCTACACCTTC.